This T cell receptor (beta chain) was captured by sequencing in a study of cytomegalovirus exposure and HLA in healthy donors. The wider study: Early on, a data release was issued that held 80 million or so unique TCRs from HLA-typed donors.

The CDR3 runs to 15 residues. The junction had 15 bases not matched to a gene; V was cut back by 7 bases and J by 9 bases. Germline V gene lookup returns CDR1 MRHNA and CDR2 SNTAGT. PCR involved 60 Vbeta and 13 Jbeta primers. Using immunoSEQ multiplex PCR, the repertoire was profiled, and TCRdb retains in-frame clones only, with some absent. Recorded for this sample: more than 75,000 clones. The rearrangement joins TRBV6-4 to TRBJ2-1; 7 nucleotides match TRBD2. The clonotype originates from a man in his forties or fifties in good health and CMV-seropositive. The material sequenced was PBMCs. CDR3 in DNA: TGTGCCAGCACCCTTAGAGCGGGACTCCTTCGTGAGCAGTTCTTC. This codes for CASTLRAGLLREQFF.